A single sample is the source of the 18 T cell receptor beta chains below, sequenced in a study of T-cell memory formation after mild COVID-19. TCRdb re-analysed the 5' RACE reads in MiXCR, keeping a single row per CDR3 protein. This sample has roughly 560,000 distinct CDR3 sequences, with over 20% found just once. Sequenced input: PBMCs or a T cell subset sorted from them (not recorded which). The source of these receptors is an adult woman who had mild COVID-19 (a few samples of this study predate the infection). Cell type and time point are not known.

The sample holds a few counts of this clonotype. The genes are TRBV7-2 and TRBJ2-5; 14 bases line up with TRBD2. CDR3 length: 18 amino acids. Germline V gene sequence: CDR1 SGHTA, CDR2 FQGNSA. V shed 5 bases and J 4 bases; nucleotides not matched to a gene: 12. The CDR3 region is CASSRSLTSGRALETQYF. CDR3 in DNA: TGTGCCAGCAGCCGGTCGCTGACTAGCGGGAGGGCCCTAGAGACCCAGTACTTC.

This chain joins TRBV18 and TRBJ2-1; TRBD1 matches at 8 bases. The CDR3 is made up of 17 amino acids. Germline V lookup: CDR1 KGHSH, CDR2 LQKENI. J gave up 4 bases and V 2 bases, and 10 bases lay outside the gene matches. DNA of the CDR3: TGTGCCAGCTCACCAACCGCAGGGGGCGCCAGGTACAATGAGCAGTTCTTC. Protein: CASSPTAGGARYNEQFF.

In its sample, this clonotype was seen a few times. The chain joins TRBV7-6 to TRBJ2-1; D remains ambiguous. Germline V gene sequence: CDR1 SGHVS, CDR2 FNYEAQ. V gave up 1 base and J gave up 4 bases, with 11 bases separating them. The CDR3 totals 15 residues. DNA for the CDR3: TGTGCCAGCAGCTTAGGTTTCGTAGCATACAATGAGCAGTTCTTC. Its translation: CASSLGFVAYNEQFF.

V and J are TRBV3-1 and TRBJ1-6; 7 nucleotides agree with TRBD1. The CDR3 is 15 amino acids. V trimming: 4 bases; J trimming: 7 bases; junction bases outside the gene matches: 7. CDR1 and CDR2 (germline): LGHDT, YNNKEL (reference sequence). The CDR3 spells CASSPTGMGNSPLHF. In nucleotides, the CDR3 is TGTGCCAGCAGCCCGACAGGGATGGGGAATTCACCCCTCCACTTT. The complete variable domain, with remaining parts taken from reference TRBV3-1 and TRBJ1-6, reads DTAVSQTPKYLVTQMGNDKSIKCEQNLGHDTMYWYKQDSKKFLKIMFSYNNKELIINETVPNRFSPKSPDKAHLNLHINSLELGDSAVYFCASSPTGMGNSPLHFGNGTRLTVT.

This clonotype showed up just a few times. V gene TRBV7-2 combines with J gene TRBJ1-1; 7 nucleotides match TRBD1. J gave up 8 bases and V 4 bases, and 10 bases lay outside the gene matches. CDR1 and CDR2 (germline): SGHTA, FQGNSA. This CDR3 region has 14 residues. In DNA form, the CDR3 reads TGTGCCAGCAGCTCATCAGGGGGGGCCGGAGAAGCTTTCTTT. As protein: CASSSSGGAGEAFF.

The CDR3: CASSLVPAGTNEQFF. The CDR3 nucleotides read TGTGCCAGCAGCTTAGTGCCAGCGGGAACCAATGAGCAGTTCTTC. The chain is built from TRBV7-2 and TRBJ2-1; TRBD2 aligns across 7 bases. V gave up 1 base and J gave up 6 bases; unmatched junction bases: 6. Germline values: CDR1 SGHTA, CDR2 FQGNSA. The length of the CDR3 is 15 residues. The complete variable domain, with remaining parts taken from reference TRBV7-2 and TRBJ2-1, reads GAGVSQSPSNKVTEKGKDVELRCDPISGHTALYWYRQSLGQGLEFLIYFQGNSAPDKSGLPSDRFSAERTGGSVSTLTIQRTQQEDSAVYLCASSLVPAGTNEQFFGPGTRLTVL.

Concerning this clonotype: The conserved final phenylalanine or tryptophan is absent from the CDR3, which likely points to a read error. This chain joins TRBV2 and TRBJ2-5; the D gene is possibly TRBD1 (6 bases). The CDR3 loop spans 15 amino acids. Trimming removed 1 base from V and 4 bases from J, with 13 bases in between. The germline CDR1 and CDR2 sequences are SNHLY and FYNNEI. CDR3 residues: CASSEVGQTGETQYL. CDR3 in DNA: TGTGCCAGCAGTGAAGTCGGACAGACCGGAGAGACCCAGTACTTA.

This clonotype appeared a few times. V is TRBV9 and J is TRBJ2-3; 10 positions match TRBD1. Germline CDR1 and CDR2: SGDLS and YYNGEE. The V and J ends lost 6 bases and 4 bases, in that order; junction bases with no gene match: 8. The CDR3 length is 15 residues. Written as DNA, the CDR3 is TGTGCCAGCAACCGGGACAGGGGAGCGGCAGATACGCAGTATTTT. Its protein product is CASNRDRGAADTQYF.

This clonotype was detected only a few times. The genes are TRBV12-3 or TRBV12-4 and TRBJ2-7, with a weak D call TRBD1 (6 bases). V was clipped by 7 bases and J by 6 bases, with 19 bases between them. CDR3 length equals 14 residues. The CDR3, as DNA: TGTGCCAGCACCCCGACAGGATCTGTCTCCGAGCAGTACTTC. Residues: CASTPTGSVSEQYF.

This clonotype was detected only once. The chain joins TRBV27 to TRBJ2-2; D possibly corresponds to TRBD2 (6 bases). CDR3 size: 17 residues. V shed 5 bases and J shed 6 bases, with 22 bases lying between them. In germline, CDR1 is MNHEY, CDR2 SMNVEV (reference sequence). CDR3 residues: CASSPFHSEGPSGELFF. The DNA of the CDR3 is TGTGCCAGCAGTCCTTTCCACTCGGAGGGGCCCTCCGGGGAGCTGTTTTTT.

Many counts were recorded for this clonotype. The chain links TRBV7-2 to TRBJ2-1; D may be TRBD2 (5 bases). The germline gives CDR1 SGHTA, CDR2 FQGNSA. This CDR3 comprises 13 residues. Between the trimmed V and J ends, which lost 5 bases and 6 bases, there was a span of 11 bases. The CDR3, as DNA: TGTGCCAGCAGCCTTCGGACTGTCAATGAGCAGTTCTTC. Its translation: CASSLRTVNEQFF.

To note about this clonotype: One end of the junction does not line up with germline, which may come from a read error. The V call is TRBV27, the J call TRBJ2-1, with 11 nucleotides matching TRBD2. Germline loops: CDR1 MNHEY, CDR2 SMNVEV (reference sequence). This CDR3 is built from 16 residues. In DNA form, the CDR3 reads TGTGCCAGCAGTTTTGAGAGACTAGCGGGATACAGTGAGCAGTTCTTC. The encoded protein is CASSFERLAGYSEQFF.

V is TRBV6-5 and J is TRBJ2-5, with a tentative D call TRBD2 (6 bases). The germline gives CDR1 MNHEY, CDR2 SVGAGI. This CDR3 spans 16 amino acids. V gave up 6 bases and J gave up 5 bases, with 22 bases separating them. CDR3 coding DNA: TGTGCCAGCAGACAGAACCGGGACTCAAGAAAGGAGACCCAGTACTTC. Its translation: CASRQNRDSRKETQYF.

This clonotype was detected a few times. The chain combines TRBV20-1 with TRBJ1-1; tentatively, D is TRBD1 (6 bases). Trimming shortened V by 6 bases and J by 4 bases, and 9 bases separated the two germline ends. CDR3 length: 11 amino acids. CDR1 and CDR2 (germline): DFQATT, SNEGSKA (reference sequence). This CDR3 is CSAVDSTEAFF. DNA for the CDR3: TGCAGTGCCGTGGACAGCACTGAAGCTTTCTTT.

V is TRBV24-1 and J is TRBJ1-4; a possible D gene is TRBD1 (6 bases). The V and J ends lost 3 bases and 6 bases respectively, with 13 bases between them. Germline V CDR1 and CDR2: KGHDR, SFDVKD. The CDR3 is made up of 15 amino acids. For the CDR3, the DNA is TGTGCCACCAGTGATGCGACAGGATCACATGAAAAACTGTTTTTT. Translation gives CATSDATGSHEKLFF.

The chain combines TRBV20-1 with TRBJ2-5, with a possible D match to TRBD1 (6 bases). With 1 base removed from V and 2 bases from J, the gap between germline ends came to 11 bases. The CDR3 spans 14 residues. CDR1 DFQATT and CDR2 SNEGSKA come from the germline V gene (reference sequence). CDR3 bases: TGCAGTGCTAGAGGGTGGACAGTTCAAGAGACCCAGTACTTC. This codes for CSARGWTVQETQYF.

The CDR3 here is CASSPVGTSNQPQHF. The CDR3 DNA follows: TGTGCCAGCAGCCCCGTGGGGACCTCCAATCAGCCCCAGCATTTT. V is TRBV7-9 and J is TRBJ1-5; D may be TRBD1 (5 bases). Per the germline V gene, CDR1 is SEHNR and CDR2 is FQNEAQ (reference sequence). V lost 5 bases and J 3 bases, leaving 14 bases between the germline ends. The CDR3 has 15 residues.

The chain uses TRBV12-3 or TRBV12-4 and TRBJ1-2; D call uncertain. This CDR3 region has 17 residues. Trimming removed 3 bases from V and 0 bases from J, with 17 bases in between. The CDR3 here is CASSFISSLPTNYGYTF. In DNA, the CDR3 is TGTGCCAGCAGTTTTATCTCGTCACTGCCGACTAACTATGGCTACACCTTC.